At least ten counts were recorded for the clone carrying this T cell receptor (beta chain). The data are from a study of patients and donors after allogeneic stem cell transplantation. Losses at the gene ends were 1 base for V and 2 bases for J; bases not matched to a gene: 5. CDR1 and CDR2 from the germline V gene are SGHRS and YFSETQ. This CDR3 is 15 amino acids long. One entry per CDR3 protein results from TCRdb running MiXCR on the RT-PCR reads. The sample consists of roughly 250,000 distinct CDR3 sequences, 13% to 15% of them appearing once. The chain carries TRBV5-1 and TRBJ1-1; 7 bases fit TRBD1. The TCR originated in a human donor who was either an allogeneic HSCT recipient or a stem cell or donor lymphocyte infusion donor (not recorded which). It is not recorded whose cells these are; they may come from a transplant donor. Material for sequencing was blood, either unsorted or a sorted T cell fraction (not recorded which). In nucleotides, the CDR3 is TGCGCCAGCAGCTTGAGGCCAGGGGGTAACACTGAAGCTTTCTTT. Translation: CASSLRPGGNTEAFF.